These 2 T cell receptor beta chains originate from one sample sequenced in a study of control samples from healthy donors and cancer patients. The table came from immunoSEQ multiplex PCR; TCRdb's copy has only in-frame clones and leaves some out. In the table there are about 220,000 clones, over 90% of which are singletons. Sequenced material: blood. The receptors here all came from a man in his fifties or sixties in good health.

The J gene is TRBJ1-4, the V gene TRBV2, with D uncertain. V was clipped by 6 bases and J by 0 bases, with 14 bases between them. There are 16 residues in the CDR3. Germline lookup yields CDR1 SNHLY and CDR2 FYNNEI. CDR3 region: CASRSQIRATNEKLFF. The CDR3 region has the DNA TGTGCCAGCAGAAGTCAGATAAGGGCAACTAATGAAAAACTGTTTTTT.

V usage is TRBV12-5 and J usage is TRBJ1-3; D uncertain. CDR1 and CDR2 from the germline V gene are LGHNT and FRNRAP. V lost 5 bases and J lost 0, with 5 bases in between. The CDR3 consists of 13 residues. The CDR3 loop is CASGQSSGNTIYF. The CDR3 DNA follows: TGTGCTAGTGGTCAGAGCTCTGGAAACACCATATATTTT.